These 10 T cell receptor beta chains share one sample of origin, sequenced in a study of T cell repertoires in cytomegalovirus infection. TCRdb redid the calling of the reads with MiXCR, one entry per CDR3 protein. The table shows about half a million distinct CDR3 sequences, with roughly a third occurring only once. What these receptors recognize is not known. Material: cultured PBMCs, obtained from culture after CMV antigen stimulation. The receptor set was obtained from a human donor in good health (CMV status not recorded). Some clones in this sample may be carry-over from other donors' samples.

CDR3 region: CASSDTAFQVAKNIQYF. The CDR3 DNA reads TGTGCCAGCAGTGATACCGCATTCCAGGTAGCCAAAAACATTCAGTACTTC. The chain is built from TRBV6-2 or TRBV6-3 and TRBJ2-4; D is uncertain. V gave up 5 bases and J gave up 0 bases, with 17 bases separating them. CDR1 is MNHEY and CDR2 is SVGEGT in the germline V gene. CDR3 length: 17 amino acids.

V and J are TRBV5-1 and TRBJ1-6; 7 nucleotides line up with TRBD1. From germline, CDR1 is SGHRS and CDR2 YFSETQ. Losses at the gene ends were 2 bases for V and 11 bases for J; bases not matched to a gene: 10. The CDR3 covers 15 residues. The CDR3 DNA reads TGCGCCAGCAGCTTCGGGGGGACAGAAGGTACACCCCTCCACTTT. This codes for CASSFGGTEGTPLHF.

The chain carries TRBV7-6 and TRBJ2-1, with D possibly being TRBD2 (5 bases). The germline V gene has CDR1 SGHVS and CDR2 FNYEAQ. Trimming cost V 1 base and J 10 bases, with 14 bases left between them. This CDR3 has 14 residues. CDR3 bases: TGTGCCAGCAGCTTAGAGATCCTAGCTGGGGAGCAGTTCTTC. It encodes CASSLEILAGEQFF.

The chain employs TRBV4-1 and TRBJ1-2; 7 bases fit TRBD1. The length of the CDR3 is 14 residues. J lost 2 bases, V lost 1 base, and 1 base had no gene match. CDR1 MGHRA and CDR2 YSYEKL come from the germline V gene. CDR3 protein: CASSQVDRNYGYTF. CDR3 DNA: TGCGCCAGCAGCCAAGTGGACAGGAACTATGGCTACACCTTC.

The count of this clonotype is one. The chain combines TRBV5-5 with TRBJ1-2; possible D gene TRBD1, 5 bases. The CDR3 covers 12 residues. Germline-derived CDR1 and CDR2 are SGHKS and YYEKEE (reference sequence). The V gene lost 2 bases and the J gene lost 10 bases, with 12 bases spanning the gap. CDR3 bases: TGTGCCAGCAGCTTCGGGCTGGGGGTCTACACCTTC. This codes for CASSFGLGVYTF.

The chain employs TRBV12-3 or TRBV12-4 and TRBJ2-1; 7 bases align to TRBD1. The CDR3 totals 14 residues. The ends lost 0 bases at V and 12 bases at J; junction bases unmatched: 8. CDR3 nucleotides: TGTGCCAGCAGTTTAGCGCAGGGGCCAGGGGGGCAGTTCTTC. Translation gives CASSLAQGPGGQFF.

This clonotype was recorded at least ten times. The chain is built from TRBV9 and TRBJ2-1; 8 positions agree with TRBD1. The V segment lost 3 bases and the J segment 6 bases; nucleotides outside the gene matches: 20. Germline CDR1 is SGDLS and CDR2 is YYNGEE. This CDR3 has 19 residues. The CDR3 is CASSAPRGDRGNRGNEQFF. CDR3 nucleotides: TGTGCCAGCAGCGCCCCGAGGGGAGACAGGGGAAATCGGGGCAATGAGCAGTTCTTC.

This clonotype occurred many times. CDR3 DNA: TGTGCCAGCAGCTTACGGGAGAGCTCCTACAATGAGCAGTTCTTC. Protein: CASSLRESSYNEQFF. The J gene is TRBJ2-1, the V gene TRBV7-6, with D possibly matching TRBD2 (6 bases). V was pared by 2 bases and J by 0 bases, with 8 bases between. The CDR3 extends over 15 amino acids. Per the germline V gene, CDR1 is SGHVS and CDR2 is FNYEAQ.

The chain recombines TRBV19 with TRBJ2-5, with D perhaps matching TRBD2 (6 bases). This CDR3 spans 14 amino acids. Trimming left V 5 bases short and J 6 bases short, with 16 bases between. The germline CDR1 and CDR2 sequences are LNHDA and SQIVND (reference sequence). In nucleotides, the CDR3 is TGTGCCAGTAGTCCTAACGGAGGGTATCAGACCCAGTACTTC. Amino acid sequence: CASSPNGGYQTQYF.

This clonotype was counted at least ten times. The chain uses TRBV7-2 and TRBJ2-1, with 10 bases that match TRBD2. The junction had 5 bases not matched to a gene; V was cut back by 1 base and J by 8 bases. Germline V gene sequence: CDR1 SGHTA, CDR2 FQGNSA. This CDR3 contains 15 residues. DNA of the CDR3: TGTGCCAGCAGCTTAGAGGCTAGCGGGAGCCATGAGCAGTTCTTC. Translated: CASSLEASGSHEQFF.